Sequencing of this TCR beta chain was carried out in a study of blood T cell repertoires in COVID-19. Study-wide context: Whether acute or convalescent, the COVID-19 samples came from the United States, Italy and Spain.

Seattle-derived patients entered the study during active infection and were followed longitudinally. Authors' methods: Cell counts per sample came from amplifying reference gene primers. Sequencing used immunoSEQ multiplex PCR; TCRdb keeps in-frame clones, though not all of them. V and J calls and clone size follow that table, whereas D and trimming were derived from the DNA. The table shows 250,000 to 400,000 clones, with about 87% occurring only once. Unmatched junction bases numbered 4, after V lost 5 bases and J lost 1 base. The CDR3 is made up of 14 amino acids. Germline CDR1 reads MNHEY; CDR2 reads SVGAGI.

This receptor was obtained from a woman between 25 and 40 years old with COVID-19, enrolled during active disease. The J gene is TRBJ1-1, the V gene TRBV6-5; 7 positions agree with TRBD1. Sequenced: peripheral blood. The CDR3 loop is CASSRQGTNTEAFF. The CDR3 DNA sequence: TGTGCCAGCAGTAGACAGGGAACGAACACTGAAGCTTTCTTT.